The present T cell receptor beta chain was sequenced within a study of blood T cell repertoires in COVID-19 (TCRdb year 2020). At the level of the whole study: Samples from collaborators originated in the United States, Italy and Spain and spanned both the acute and convalescent phases of COVID-19. Deeply sampled blood TCRbeta repertoires from subjects exposed to, actively infected with, or recovered from COVID-19 were included in the dataset. The repertoires were released in a freely available public database meant as a resource for research on the immune response to SARS-CoV-2. A de-identified subject ID, COVID-19 status, age in years and sex were almost always included in the sample metadata. The material from the prospective study consisted of cDNA or gDNA derived from T cells, B-cell-depleted T cells, or PBMCs. HLA class I and class II types, where available, came from metadata supplied by the sample provider rather than from assay-based typing. The samples were drawn from two sources: the first 160 participants of the ongoing ImmuneRACE study, and over 950 subjects contributed by 6 global collaborators. Broader findings and caveats from the paper: How much clinical and demographic metadata was included differed by source and by participant, and the metadata was provided uncurated.

Concerning this clone: What this receptor recognizes is not known. Base qualities are missing; no much larger clone stands one base away.

In Seattle, one collaborating source enrolled patients while the infection was active and tracked those patients longitudinally over the course of disease. Whole blood was collected in K2EDTA tubes by collaborating institutions according to the institutions' own protocols. For TCRbeta analysis, collaborators shipped samples as frozen whole blood, isolated PBMCs, or DNA extracted from either of those sample types. The immunoSEQ Assay, a bias-controlled multiplex PCR, was used to amplify TCRbeta CDR3 regions from genomic DNA. Concerning the study's data processing: The number of nucleated cells in each sample was estimated from the amplification of reference gene primers within the assay. To quantify the absolute abundance of each unique TCRbeta CDR3 rearrangement, sequence reads were collapsed and filtered. Productive Simpson clonality was computed per sample as the square root of Simpson's diversity index over productive rearrangements. As stored in TCRdb, this immuneACCESS dataset retains in-frame rearrangements with V and J assigned. A fraction of the clones does not appear; measured against another copy, unresolved V genes explain less than half of the discrepancy, and the remainder lacks a known reason. That table supplies the V and J calls and clone size; D and trimming were determined from the DNA. This sample gives some 300,000 clones in total; around 90% of them show up just once. The ten largest account for around 1% of the sample.

Sequences SGHTA (CDR1) and FQGNSA (CDR2) are obtained from the germline V gene. V ends up 3 bases short and J 6 bases short, with an unmatched junction base count of 13. Taken from cysteine to phenylalanine, the CDR3 has 16 residues. The CDR3 DNA has 48 bases and is translated from base 1. The chain links TRBV7-2 with TRBJ2-7; TRBD2 aligns with 8 central bases. The sample consisted of peripheral blood. The clonotype originates from a woman in her thirties or forties with COVID-19, enrolled during active disease. The CDR3 sequence is CASSLVVRVAGIEQYF. The DNA sequence follows: TGTGCCAGCAGCTTGGTCGTCAGGGTAGCGGGGATCGAGCAGTACTTC. With all but the CDR3 taken from the reference TRBV7-2 and TRBJ2-7 genes, the full variable domain is: GAGVSQSPSNKVTEKGKDVELRCDPISGHTALYWYRQSLGQGLEFLIYFQGNSAPDKSGLPSDRFSAERTGGSVSTLTIQRTQQEDSAVYLCASSLVVRVAGIEQYFGPGTRLTVT.